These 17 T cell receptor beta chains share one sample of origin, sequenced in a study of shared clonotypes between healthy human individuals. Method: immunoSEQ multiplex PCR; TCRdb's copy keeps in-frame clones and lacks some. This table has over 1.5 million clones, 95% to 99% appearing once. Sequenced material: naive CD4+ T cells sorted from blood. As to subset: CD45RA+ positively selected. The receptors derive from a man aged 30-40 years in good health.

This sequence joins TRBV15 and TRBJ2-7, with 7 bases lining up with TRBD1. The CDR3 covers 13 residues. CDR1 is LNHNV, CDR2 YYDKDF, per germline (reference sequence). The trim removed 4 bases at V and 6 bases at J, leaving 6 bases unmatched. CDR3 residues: CATSIRQGVEQYF. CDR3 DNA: TGTGCCACCAGCATTAGACAGGGTGTCGAGCAGTACTTC.

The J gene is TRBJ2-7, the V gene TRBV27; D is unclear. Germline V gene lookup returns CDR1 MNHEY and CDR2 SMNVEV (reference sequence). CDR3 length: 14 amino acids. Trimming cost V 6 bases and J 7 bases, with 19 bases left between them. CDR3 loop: CASRLTISYGEQYF. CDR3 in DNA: TGTGCCAGCAGATTAACGATATCCTACGGGGAGCAGTACTTC.

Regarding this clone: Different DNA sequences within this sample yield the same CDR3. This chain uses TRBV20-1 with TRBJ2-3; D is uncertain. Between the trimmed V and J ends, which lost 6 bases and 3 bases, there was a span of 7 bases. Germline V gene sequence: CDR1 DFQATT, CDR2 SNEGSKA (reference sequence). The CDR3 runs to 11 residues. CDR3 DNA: TGCAGTGCCAGGTATACAGATACGCAGTATTTT. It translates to CSARYTDTQYF.

This chain's CDR3 is CASSLMAGRQVETQYF. The CDR3 nucleotides read TGTGCCAGCAGCTTAATGGCCGGGAGACAAGTGGAGACCCAGTACTTC. This chain uses TRBV13 with TRBJ2-5, with D perhaps matching TRBD2 (6 bases). V gave up 2 bases and J gave up 5 bases, with 18 bases separating them. This CDR3 spans 16 amino acids. The germline CDR1 and CDR2 sequences are PRHDT and FYEKMQ (reference sequence).

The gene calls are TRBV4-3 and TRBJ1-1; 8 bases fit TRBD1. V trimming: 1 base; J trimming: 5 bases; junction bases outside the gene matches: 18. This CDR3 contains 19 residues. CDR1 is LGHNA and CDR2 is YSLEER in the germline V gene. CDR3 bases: TGCGCCAGCAGCCAAGGGGGCGGGACAGGCATCCTTTTTTGGACTGAAGCTTTCTTT. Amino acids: CASSQGGGTGILFWTEAFF.

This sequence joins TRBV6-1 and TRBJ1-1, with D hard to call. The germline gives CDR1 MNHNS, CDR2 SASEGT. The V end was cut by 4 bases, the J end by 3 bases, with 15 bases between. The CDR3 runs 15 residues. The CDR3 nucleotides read TGTGCCAGCAGTGCCCAAGGAGGAGGTTACACTGAAGCTTTCTTT. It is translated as CASSAQGGGYTEAFF.

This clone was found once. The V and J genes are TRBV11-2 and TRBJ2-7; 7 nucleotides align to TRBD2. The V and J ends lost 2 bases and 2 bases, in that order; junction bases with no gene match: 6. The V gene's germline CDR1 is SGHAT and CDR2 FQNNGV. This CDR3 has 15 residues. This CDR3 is CASSLTTSLPYEQYF. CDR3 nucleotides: TGTGCCAGCAGCTTAACGACTAGCCTACCCTACGAGCAGTACTTC.

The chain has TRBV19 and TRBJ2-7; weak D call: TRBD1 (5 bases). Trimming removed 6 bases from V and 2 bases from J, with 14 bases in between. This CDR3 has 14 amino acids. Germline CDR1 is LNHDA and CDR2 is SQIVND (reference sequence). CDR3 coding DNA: TGTGCCAGTAGCCAAACTGCAGGGACCTACGAGCAGTACTTC. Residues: CASSQTAGTYEQYF.

In DNA, the CDR3 is TGTGCCAGCAGCCTCCTCTTCCTCCGCAACGAGCAGTACTTC. It is translated as CASSLLFLRNEQYF. The gene calls are TRBV7-2 and TRBJ2-7; D is uncertain. In germline, CDR1 is SGHTA, CDR2 FQGNSA. Deletions cut 5 bases from V and 5 bases from J, with 16 bases between. This CDR3 spans 14 amino acids.

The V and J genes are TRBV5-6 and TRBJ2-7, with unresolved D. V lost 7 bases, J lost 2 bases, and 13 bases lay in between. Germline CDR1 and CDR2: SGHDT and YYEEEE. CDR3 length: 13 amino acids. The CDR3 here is CASGSQPTYEQYF. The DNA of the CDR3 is TGTGCCAGCGGATCCCAACCTACCTACGAGCAGTACTTC.

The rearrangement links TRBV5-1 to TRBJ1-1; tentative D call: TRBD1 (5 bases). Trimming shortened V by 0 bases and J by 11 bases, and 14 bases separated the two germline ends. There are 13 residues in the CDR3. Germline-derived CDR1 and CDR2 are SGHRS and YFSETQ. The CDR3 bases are TGCGCCAGCAGCTTGGTGGCTGGGGCAGATGCTTTCTTT. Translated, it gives CASSLVAGADAFF.

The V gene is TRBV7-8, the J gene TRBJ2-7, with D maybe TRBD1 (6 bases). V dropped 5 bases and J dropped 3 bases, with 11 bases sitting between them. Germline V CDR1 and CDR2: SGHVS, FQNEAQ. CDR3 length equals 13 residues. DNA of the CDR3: TGTGCCAGCAGCCTACAGGGAAACTACGAGCAGTACTTC. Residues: CASSLQGNYEQYF.

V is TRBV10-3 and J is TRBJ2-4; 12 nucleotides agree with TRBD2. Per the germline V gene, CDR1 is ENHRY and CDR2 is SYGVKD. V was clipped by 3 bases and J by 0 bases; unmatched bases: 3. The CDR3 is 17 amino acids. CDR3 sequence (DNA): TGTGCCATCAGTGAACTAGCGGGAGGACTAGCCAAAAACATTCAGTACTTC. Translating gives CAISELAGGLAKNIQYF.

The CDR3 sequence is CASSYRGQLLNTEAFF. CDR3 bases: TGTGCCAGCAGCTACCGGGGCCAACTCCTTAACACTGAAGCTTTCTTT. The genes are TRBV5-4 and TRBJ1-1; weak D call: TRBD1 (5 bases). Per germline, CDR1 SGHNT and CDR2 YYREEE (reference sequence). This CDR3 is built from 16 residues. V was shortened by 3 bases and J by 2 bases, with 17 bases between the two germline ends.

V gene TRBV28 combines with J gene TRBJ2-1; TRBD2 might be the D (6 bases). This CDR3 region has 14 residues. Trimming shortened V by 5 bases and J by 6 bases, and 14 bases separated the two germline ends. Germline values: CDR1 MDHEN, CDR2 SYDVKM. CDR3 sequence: CASSPGSQFNEQFF. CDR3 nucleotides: TGTGCCAGCAGTCCCGGGAGCCAATTCAATGAGCAGTTCTTC.

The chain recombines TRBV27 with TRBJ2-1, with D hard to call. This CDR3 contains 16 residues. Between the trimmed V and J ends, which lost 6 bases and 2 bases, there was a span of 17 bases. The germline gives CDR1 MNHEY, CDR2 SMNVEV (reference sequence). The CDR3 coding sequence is TGTGCCAGCAGCCGGGCTCAATTAGCAGCCTACAATGAGCAGTTCTTC. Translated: CASSRAQLAAYNEQFF.

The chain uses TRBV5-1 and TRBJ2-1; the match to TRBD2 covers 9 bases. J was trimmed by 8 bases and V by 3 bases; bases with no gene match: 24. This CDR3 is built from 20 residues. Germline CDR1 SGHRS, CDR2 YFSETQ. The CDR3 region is CASSSPGASGTNFGTDEQFF. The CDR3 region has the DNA TGCGCCAGCAGCTCTCCAGGGGCTAGCGGGACTAATTTTGGGACAGATGAGCAGTTCTTC.